This T cell receptor beta chain was captured by sequencing in a study of beta chain features in type 1 diabetes. Since all of the isolated RNA was reverse transcribed, expressed TCRB transcripts were what got sequenced. Data came from immunoSEQ multiplex PCR; TCRdb stores just in-frame clones and leaves some out. The table lists about 250,000 clones, 13% to 15% of them singletons. This clone was seen a few times. The CDR3 has 17 amino acids. After removal of 4 bases from V and 1 base from J, the junction contained 10 bases not matched to a gene. Germline V lookup: CDR1 LNHDA, CDR2 SQIVND (reference sequence).

The source material was naive CD4+ T cells from blood. The sequence derives from a woman aged 40-49 years in good health. This rearrangement joins TRBV19 to TRBJ2-3, with 8 bases that match TRBD1. CDR3 region: CASSRGPPGQGTDTQYF. In nucleotides, the CDR3 is TGTGCCAGTAGTAGAGGGCCTCCGGGACAGGGCACAGATACGCAGTATTTT.